Sequencing of this TCR beta chain was carried out in a study of OX40 agonist ivuxolimab in advanced cancers. Overall study: Dose-escalation patients had hepatocellular carcinoma, melanoma, renal cell or head and neck cancer.

This clone is medium-sized in the sample. Its antigen remains unidentified. CDR3 length: 16 residues. V was clipped by 3 bases and J by 0 bases, with 14 bases between them. Germline CDR1 is ENHRY and CDR2 is SYGVKD. Notes on the study in general: Expansion of clones was among the lowest in partial responders at 0.1-3.0 mg/kg.

Exclusion of a patient followed from autoimmune disease history or systemic immunosuppression. Profiling relied on immunoSEQ multiplex PCR, and the TCRdb table lists in-frame clones only, not all of them. The sample consists of about 59,000 clones, approximately 87% of them appearing once. V usage is TRBV10-3 and J usage is TRBJ1-1; no definite D call. The sequences come from CD4+ or CD8+ T cells sorted from blood, collected in a trial of the OX40 agonist ivuxolimab. The receptor's source is an adult with an advanced solid tumor such as melanoma, head and neck, liver or kidney cancer. The CDR3 reads CAISDPDGRMNTEAFF. CDR3 coding DNA: TGTGCCATCAGTGATCCCGACGGACGGATGAACACTGAAGCTTTCTTT.